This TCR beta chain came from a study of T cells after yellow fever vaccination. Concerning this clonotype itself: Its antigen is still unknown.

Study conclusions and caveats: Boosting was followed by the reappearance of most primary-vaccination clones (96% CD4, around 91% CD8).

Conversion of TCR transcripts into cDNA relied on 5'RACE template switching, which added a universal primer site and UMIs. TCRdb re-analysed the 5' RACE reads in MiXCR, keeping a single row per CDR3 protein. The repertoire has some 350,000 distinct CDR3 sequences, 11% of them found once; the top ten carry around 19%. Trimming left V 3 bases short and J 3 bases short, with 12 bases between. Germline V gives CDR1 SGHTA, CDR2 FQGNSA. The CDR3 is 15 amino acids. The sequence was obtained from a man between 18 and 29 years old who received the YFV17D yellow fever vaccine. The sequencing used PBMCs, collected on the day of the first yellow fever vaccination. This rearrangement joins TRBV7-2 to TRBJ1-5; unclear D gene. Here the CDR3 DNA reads TGTGCCAGCAGCTTGGACCCGGGAAACAATCAGCCCCAGCATTTT. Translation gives CASSLDPGNNQPQHF. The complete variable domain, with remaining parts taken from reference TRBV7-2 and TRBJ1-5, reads GAGVSQSPSNKVTEKGKDVELRCDPISGHTALYWYRQSLGQGLEFLIYFQGNSAPDKSGLPSDRFSAERTGGSVSTLTIQRTQQEDSAVYLCASSLDPGNNQPQHFGDGTRLSIL.